A selection of T cell receptor beta chains follows, all from one sample in a study of control samples from healthy donors and cancer patients. TCRdb's table, derived via immunoSEQ multiplex PCR, lists solely in-frame clones and lacks some. The table records approximately 100,000 clones, about 90% of them present only once. Sequenced sample: blood. Receptors were obtained from a man aged 30 to 39 in good health. CDR3s include the opening cysteine and the closing phenylalanine or tryptophan. Each record gives: V gene, J gene, D gene, clone size, CDR3 DNA, CDR3 protein. The D gene is left open where the match is weak. Where a row states a size, it is once, few, many or the class of an expanded clone; other rows omit it.

>TRBV14|TRBJ2-2|TRBD1|few
TGTGCCAGCACCGAGCAGGGGGCCGGGGAGCTGTTTTTT
CASTEQGAGELFF
>TRBV27|TRBJ1-5|NA|NA
TGTGCCACCGCGGGGGCCTCCAATCAGCCCCAGCATTTT
CATAGASNQPQHF
>TRBV11-3|TRBJ2-3|NA|once
TGTGCCAGCAGCTCACCAGGGGCTGGGACAGATACGCAGTATTTT
CASSSPGAGTDTQYF
>TRBV28|TRBJ2-5|TRBD1|NA
TGTGCCAGCAGTTTGGGACAGGGGGGTCACGAGACCCAGTACTTC
CASSLGQGGHETQYF
>TRBV12-3/TRBV12-4|TRBJ2-1|NA|once
TGTGCCAGCAGTTTGGTCGCGAATGAGCAGTTCTTC
CASSLVANEQFF
>TRBV5-4|TRBJ1-2|NA|once
TGTGCCAGCAGCTTGGGTCCTCCCGGGGGAGGAATAGATGGCTACACCTTC
CASSLGPPGGGIDGYTF
>TRBV9|TRBJ1-2|NA|NA
TGTGCCAGCAGCGTAGTACCTACCCCCGAGGGTCGGAGTGGCTACACCTTC
CASSVVPTPEGRSGYTF
>TRBV5-1|TRBJ1-5|TRBD1|NA
TGCGCCAGCAGCCCAGGACAGGGAGGCCAGCCCCAGCATTTT
CASSPGQGGQPQHF
>TRBV11-1|TRBJ2-5|NA|few
TGTGCCAGCAGCCGAGATAGGGAGAAGACCCAGTACTTC
CASSRDREKTQYF
>TRBV7-3|TRBJ2-2|NA|NA
TGTGCCAGCAGAAACGACGGACGGACGAACACCGGGGAGCTGTTTTTT
CASRNDGRTNTGELFF
>TRBV29-1|TRBJ2-2|NA|NA
TGCAGCGTAAGCGGGACATCCGCGAACACCGGGGAGCTGTTTTTT
CSVSGTSANTGELFF
>TRBV19|TRBJ2-3|TRBD2|NA
TGTGCCAGTGGGACACTAGCGGGGGCGGCAGATACGCAGTATTTT
CASGTLAGAADTQYF
>TRBV11-3|TRBJ2-7|NA|NA
TGTGCCAGCAGCTTAGTCGTTCATGGGTACAGCGAGCAGTACTTC
CASSLVVHGYSEQYF
>TRBV6-2/TRBV6-3|TRBJ2-1|TRBD2|once
TGTGCCAGCAGTTACCGGGGAGGGCCTGTTGATGAGCAGTTCTTC
CASSYRGGPVDEQFF
>TRBV2|TRBJ1-1|NA|NA
TGTGCCAGCAGTGGTGCTCGTCAGGACACTGAAGCTTTCTTT
CASSGARQDTEAFF
>TRBV4-3|TRBJ2-1|NA|NA
TGCGCCAGCAGCCAAGATAGGGTCTCCTACAATGAGCAGTTCTTC
CASSQDRVSYNEQFF
>TRBV7-2|TRBJ2-3|TRBD2|NA
TGTGCCAGCAGCTCCCGCGGGGGACCAAGCACAGATACGCAGTATTTT
CASSSRGGPSTDTQYF
>TRBV18|TRBJ1-1|NA|NA
TGTGCCAGCTCACCACTAGACCCCACGCTCACTGAAGCTTTCTTT
CASSPLDPTLTEAFF
>TRBV19|TRBJ2-2|NA|NA
TGTGCCAGTAGTTCCGACAGGATGATTAACACCGGGGAGCTGTTTTTT
CASSSDRMINTGELFF
>TRBV24-1|TRBJ2-3|NA|NA
TGTGCCACCAGTGTCACACAATCGGATACGCAGTATTTT
CATSVTQSDTQYF
>TRBV19|TRBJ2-3|TRBD2|NA
TGTGCCAGTAGTTGGCGGGAGGCTGCAGATACGCAGTATTTT
CASSWREAADTQYF
>TRBV19|TRBJ2-7|TRBD1|NA
TGTGCCAGTAGCCCCGGGACAGGGAACTACGAGCAGTACTTC
CASSPGTGNYEQYF
>TRBV19|TRBJ2-2|NA|NA
TGTGCCAGTAGTATAGCCCCAAACACCGGGGAGCTGTTTTTT
CASSIAPNTGELFF
>TRBV4-3|TRBJ2-3|TRBD2|NA
TGCGCCAGCAGCCAAGCGGGACTAGCGGGAGCGATAGATGGCACAGATACGCAGTATTTT
CASSQAGLAGAIDGTDTQYF
>TRBV28|TRBJ1-4|NA|NA
TGTGCCAGCAGCTCTCTCCCGGGGGCGAATGAAAAACTGTTTTTT
CASSSLPGANEKLFF
>TRBV28|TRBJ1-4|TRBD1|once
TGTGCCAGCAGTTTATGGGGACAGGGTTATGAAAAACTGTTTTTT
CASSLWGQGYEKLFF
>TRBV5-4|TRBJ1-1|NA|NA
TGTGCCAGCAGCTTCGGGCAGGAGAACACTGAAGCTTTCTTT
CASSFGQENTEAFF
>TRBV29-1|TRBJ2-7|TRBD2|once
TGCAGCGTCGTAATTTTAGCGGGAGGTGATTGGGAGCAGTACTTC
CSVVILAGGDWEQYF
>TRBV6-1|TRBJ2-1|NA|NA
TGTGCCAGCAGTGAACGTACAGGCGCCTCCTACAATGAGCAGTTCTTC
CASSERTGASYNEQFF
>TRBV2|TRBJ2-1|TRBD1|once
TGTGCCAGCAGTATATTGACAGGGGTCAATGAGCAGTTCTTC
CASSILTGVNEQFF
>TRBV19|TRBJ2-5|TRBD1|NA
TGTGCCAGTAGGGACAGGGGGAACCAAGAGACCCAGTACTTC
CASRDRGNQETQYF
>TRBV11-1|TRBJ1-3|TRBD1|NA
TGTGCCAGCAGCTTGACCGACAGGGGGGCCGGAAACACCATATATTTT
CASSLTDRGAGNTIYF
>TRBV6-5|TRBJ1-4|NA|NA
TGTGCCAGCAGTTACCGGGGGGCTAATGAAAAACTGTTTTTT
CASSYRGANEKLFF
>TRBV27|TRBJ2-5|TRBD2|NA
TGTGCCAGCCGGTCGACGGGGGGAGAGACCCAGTACTTC
CASRSTGGETQYF
>TRBV27|TRBJ2-3|NA|NA
TGTGCCAGCAGTTATACCCGGGGCTATACGCAGTATTTT
CASSYTRGYTQYF
>TRBV27|TRBJ1-2|NA|NA
TGTGCCAGCAGTTTGACTCCCGGGAACCCCCCTACCTATGGCTACACCTTC
CASSLTPGNPPTYGYTF
>TRBV28|TRBJ2-1|NA|NA
TGTGCCAGCAGTTTATCGGGGAACCGATACAATGAGCAGTTCTTC
CASSLSGNRYNEQFF
>TRBV19|TRBJ2-1|TRBD2|NA
TGTGCCAGTAGTGGCGGGGGGCTAGCGGGAGTTCGTAATGAGCAGTTCTTC
CASSGGGLAGVRNEQFF
>TRBV5-4|TRBJ1-5|TRBD1|NA
TGTGCCAGCAGCTTAGGGGGCCCTCAAAACAATCAGCCCCAGCATTTT
CASSLGGPQNNQPQHF
>TRBV7-9|TRBJ1-5|NA|NA
TGTGCCAGCAGCTTAGAAGATCAGCCCCAGCATTTT
CASSLEDQPQHF
>TRBV20-1|TRBJ2-2|NA|NA
TGCAGTGCAACCGAAACCGGGGAGCTGTTTTTT
CSATETGELFF
>TRBV11-1|TRBJ2-7|NA|NA
TGTGCCAGCAGGCCTACCGACAGGTACGAGCAGTACTTC
CASRPTDRYEQYF
>TRBV30|TRBJ1-1|NA|NA
TGTGCCTGGAAGGCAGGGATGAACACTGAAGCTTTCTTT
CAWKAGMNTEAFF
>TRBV6-2/TRBV6-3|TRBJ1-5|TRBD1|NA
TGTGCCAGCAGTTACTCGGACAGGGCTGGCAATCAGCCCCAGCATTTT
CASSYSDRAGNQPQHF
>TRBV19|TRBJ1-2|TRBD1|few
TGTGCCAGTACGGGACAGGGGTCGGGCTACACCTTC
CASTGQGSGYTF